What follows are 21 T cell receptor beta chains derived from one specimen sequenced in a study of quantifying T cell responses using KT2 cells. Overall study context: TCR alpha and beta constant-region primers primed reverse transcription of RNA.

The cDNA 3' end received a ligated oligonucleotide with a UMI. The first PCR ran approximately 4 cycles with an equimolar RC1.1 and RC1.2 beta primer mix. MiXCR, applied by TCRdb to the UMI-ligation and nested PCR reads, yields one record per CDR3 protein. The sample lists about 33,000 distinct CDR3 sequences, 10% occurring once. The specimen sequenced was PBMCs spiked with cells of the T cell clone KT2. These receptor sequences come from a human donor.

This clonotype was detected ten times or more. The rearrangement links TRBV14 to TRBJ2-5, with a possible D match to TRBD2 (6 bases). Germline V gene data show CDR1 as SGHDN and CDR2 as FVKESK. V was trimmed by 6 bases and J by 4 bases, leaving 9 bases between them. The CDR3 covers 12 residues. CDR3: CASRRGAETQYF. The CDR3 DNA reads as TGTGCCAGCAGGCGCGGGGCAGAGACCCAGTACTTC.

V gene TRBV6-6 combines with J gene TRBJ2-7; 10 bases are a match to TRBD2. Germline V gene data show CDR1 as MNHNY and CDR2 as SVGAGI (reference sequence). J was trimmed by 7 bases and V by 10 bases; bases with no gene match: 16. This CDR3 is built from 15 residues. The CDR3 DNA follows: TGTGCCACCTACCGGAAAAAGCGGGGGGGTGAAGAGCAGTACTTC. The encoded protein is CATYRKKRGGEEQYF.

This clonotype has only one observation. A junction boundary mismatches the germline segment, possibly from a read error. The CDR3 nucleotides read TGTGCCAGCTCCGGACGCGTTAGTCGCTTAAGGTGG. Translation: CASSGRVSRLRW. This chain connects TRBV12-3 or TRBV12-4 to TRBJ1-2; D is unclear. The CDR3 has 12 residues.

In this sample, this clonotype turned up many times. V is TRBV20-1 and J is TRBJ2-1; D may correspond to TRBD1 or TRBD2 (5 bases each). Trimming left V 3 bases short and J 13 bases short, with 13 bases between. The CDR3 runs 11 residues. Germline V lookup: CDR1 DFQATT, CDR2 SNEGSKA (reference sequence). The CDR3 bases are TGCAGTGCTAGGCTGGTGGGGGACCAGTTCTTC. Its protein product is CSARLVGDQFF.

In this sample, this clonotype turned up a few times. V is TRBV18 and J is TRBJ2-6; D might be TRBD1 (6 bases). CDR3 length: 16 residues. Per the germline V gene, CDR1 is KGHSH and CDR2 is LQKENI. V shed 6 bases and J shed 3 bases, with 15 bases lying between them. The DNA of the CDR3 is TGTGCCAGCTCCGTAAGGCCAGGGGATGGGGCCAACGTCCTGACTTTC. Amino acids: CASSVRPGDGANVLTF.

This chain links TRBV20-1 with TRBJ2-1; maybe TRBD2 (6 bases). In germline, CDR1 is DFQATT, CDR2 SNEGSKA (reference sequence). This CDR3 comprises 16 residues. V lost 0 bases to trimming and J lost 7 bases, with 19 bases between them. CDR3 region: CSARDFLAGRGNEQFF. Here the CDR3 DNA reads TGCAGTGCTAGAGATTTCCTAGCCGGGAGAGGTAATGAGCAGTTCTTC.

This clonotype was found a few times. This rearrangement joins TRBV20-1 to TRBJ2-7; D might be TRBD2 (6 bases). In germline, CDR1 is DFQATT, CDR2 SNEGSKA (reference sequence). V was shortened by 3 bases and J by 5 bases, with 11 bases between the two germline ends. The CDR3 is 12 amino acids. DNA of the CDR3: TGCAGTGCTAGGATGGGGGGAGACGAGCAGTACTTC. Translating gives CSARMGGDEQYF.

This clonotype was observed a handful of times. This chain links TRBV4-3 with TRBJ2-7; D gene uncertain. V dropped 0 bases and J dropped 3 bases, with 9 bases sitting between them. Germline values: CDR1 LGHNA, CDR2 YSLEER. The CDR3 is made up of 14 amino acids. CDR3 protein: CASSQDATVYEQYF. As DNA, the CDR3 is TGCGCCAGCAGCCAAGATGCAACCGTCTACGAGCAGTACTTC.

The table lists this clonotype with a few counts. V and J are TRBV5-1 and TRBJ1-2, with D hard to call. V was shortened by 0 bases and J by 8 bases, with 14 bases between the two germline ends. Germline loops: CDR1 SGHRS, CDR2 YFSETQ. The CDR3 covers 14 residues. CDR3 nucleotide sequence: TGCGCCAGCAGCTTGGCTCTCCAGGCGGGGGGCTACACCTTC. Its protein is CASSLALQAGGYTF.

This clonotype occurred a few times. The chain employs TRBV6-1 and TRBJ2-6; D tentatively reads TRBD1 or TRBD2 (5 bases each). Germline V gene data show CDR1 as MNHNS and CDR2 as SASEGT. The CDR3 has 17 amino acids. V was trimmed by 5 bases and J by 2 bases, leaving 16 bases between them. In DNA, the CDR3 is TGTGCCAGCAGTTTCCGGGACCGAAACGCTGGGGCCAACGTCCTGACTTTC. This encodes CASSFRDRNAGANVLTF.

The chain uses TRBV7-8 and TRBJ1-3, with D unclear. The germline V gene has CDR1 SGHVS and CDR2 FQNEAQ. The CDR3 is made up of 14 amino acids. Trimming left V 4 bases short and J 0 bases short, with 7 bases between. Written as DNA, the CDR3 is TGTGCCAGCAGCTCGGAATACTCTGGAAACACCATATATTTT. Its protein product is CASSSEYSGNTIYF.

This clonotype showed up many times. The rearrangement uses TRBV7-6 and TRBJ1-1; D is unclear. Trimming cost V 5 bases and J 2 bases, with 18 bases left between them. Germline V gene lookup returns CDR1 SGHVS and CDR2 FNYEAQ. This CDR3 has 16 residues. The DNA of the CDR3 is TGTGCCAGCAGCCGGCTCCAACCGGCAGGAAACACTGAAGCTTTCTTT. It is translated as CASSRLQPAGNTEAFF.

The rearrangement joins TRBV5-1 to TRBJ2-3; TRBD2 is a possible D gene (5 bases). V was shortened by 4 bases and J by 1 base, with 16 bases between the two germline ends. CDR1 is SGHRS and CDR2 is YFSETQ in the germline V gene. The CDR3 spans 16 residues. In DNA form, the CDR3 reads TGCGCCAGCAGCCCCGGCAACGGGGTACGCACAGATACGCAGTATTTT. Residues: CASSPGNGVRTDTQYF.

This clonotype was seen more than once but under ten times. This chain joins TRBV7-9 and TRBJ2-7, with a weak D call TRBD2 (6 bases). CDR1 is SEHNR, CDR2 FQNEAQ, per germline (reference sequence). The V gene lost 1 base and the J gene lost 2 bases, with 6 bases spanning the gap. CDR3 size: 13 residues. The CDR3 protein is CASSLGTTYEQYF. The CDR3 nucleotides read TGTGCCAGCAGCTTAGGGACTACCTACGAGCAGTACTTC.

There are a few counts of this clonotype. The CDR3 sequence: CASSLTSGAIYEQYF. The CDR3 DNA reads as TGTGCCAGCAGCTTAACTAGCGGGGCCATCTACGAGCAGTACTTC. The gene calls are TRBV7-9 and TRBJ2-7, with 10 bases that match TRBD2. The ends lost 2 bases at V and 3 bases at J; junction bases unmatched: 4. CDR1 is SEHNR and CDR2 is FQNEAQ in the germline V gene (reference sequence). The CDR3 has 15 residues.

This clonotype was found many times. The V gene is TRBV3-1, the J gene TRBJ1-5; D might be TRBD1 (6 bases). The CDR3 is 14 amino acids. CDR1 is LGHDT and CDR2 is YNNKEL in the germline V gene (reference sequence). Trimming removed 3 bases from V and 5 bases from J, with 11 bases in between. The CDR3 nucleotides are TGTGCCAGCAGCCATGGACAGTCGGATCAGCCCCAGCATTTT. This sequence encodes CASSHGQSDQPQHF.

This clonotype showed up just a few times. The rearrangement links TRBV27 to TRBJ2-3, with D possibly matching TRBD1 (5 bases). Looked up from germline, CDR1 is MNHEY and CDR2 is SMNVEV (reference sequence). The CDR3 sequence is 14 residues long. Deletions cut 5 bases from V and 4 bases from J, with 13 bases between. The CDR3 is CASSPGHVADTQYF. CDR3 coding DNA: TGTGCCAGCAGTCCAGGGCACGTGGCAGATACGCAGTATTTT.

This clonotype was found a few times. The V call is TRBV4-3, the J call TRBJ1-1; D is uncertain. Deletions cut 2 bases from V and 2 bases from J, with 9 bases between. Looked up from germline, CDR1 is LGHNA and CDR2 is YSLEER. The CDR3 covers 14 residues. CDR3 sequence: CASSQYGVNTEAFF. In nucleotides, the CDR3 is TGCGCCAGCAGCCAATACGGGGTTAACACTGAAGCTTTCTTT.

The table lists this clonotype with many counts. The CDR3 spells CASSWGSPGGDTQYF. CDR3 coding DNA: TGTGCCAGCAGCTGGGGAAGCCCGGGGGGAGATACGCAGTATTTT. The V call is TRBV7-9, the J call TRBJ2-3; 7 bases map to TRBD2. Germline assignment: CDR1 SEHNR and CDR2 FQNEAQ (reference sequence). This CDR3 is 15 amino acids long. Unmatched junction bases numbered 9, after V lost 4 bases and J lost 5 bases.

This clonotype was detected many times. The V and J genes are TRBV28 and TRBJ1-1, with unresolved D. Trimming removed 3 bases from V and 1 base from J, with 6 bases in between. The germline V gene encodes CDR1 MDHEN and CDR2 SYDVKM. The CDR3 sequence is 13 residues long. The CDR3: CASSFPGNTEAFF. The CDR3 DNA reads TGTGCCAGCAGTTTCCCAGGGAACACTGAAGCTTTCTTT.

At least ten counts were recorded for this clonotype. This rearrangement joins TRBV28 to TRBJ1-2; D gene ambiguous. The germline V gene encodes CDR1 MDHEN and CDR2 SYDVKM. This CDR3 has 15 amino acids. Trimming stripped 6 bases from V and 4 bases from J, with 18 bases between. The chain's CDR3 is CASSPPGPTAYGYTF. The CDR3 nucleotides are TGTGCCAGCAGCCCCCCGGGTCCTACTGCCTATGGCTACACCTTC.